The 12 T cell receptor beta chains below all came from one sample that was sequenced in a study of T cell responses to AZD1222 COVID-19 vaccine. Assay used: immunoSEQ multiplex PCR; TCRdb lists only in-frame clones, some missing. The data show 140,000 to 150,000 clones, about 93% seen once. Sequencing was performed on peripheral blood, taken on day 0 of AZD1222 vaccination. The origin of the receptors is an adult in good health.

The V and J genes are TRBV10-3 and TRBJ2-2, with 10 bases aligning to TRBD1. The CDR3 has 15 residues. Germline V gene data show CDR1 as ENHRY and CDR2 as SYGVKD. V lost 6 bases to trimming and J lost 4 bases; unmatched junction nucleotides: 5. The CDR3 region is CAIRPGQGFTGELFF. The DNA for the CDR3 is TGTGCCATCAGGCCGGGACAGGGGTTCACCGGGGAGCTGTTTTTT.

This clone was detected once. The chain links TRBV7-9 to TRBJ1-3; TRBD1 might be the D (5 bases). Germline CDR1 SEHNR, CDR2 FQNEAQ (reference sequence). The V gene lost 0 bases and the J gene lost 0 bases, with 12 bases spanning the gap. This CDR3 has 17 residues. The CDR3 coding sequence is TGTGCCAGCAGCTTAGCGCTAAACAGGCCCTCTGGAAACACCATATATTTT. Amino acids: CASSLALNRPSGNTIYF.

The chain couples TRBV6-5 to TRBJ1-4, with D possibly being TRBD1 (5 bases). V lost 6 bases, J lost 8 bases, and 13 bases lay in between. Germline CDR1 reads MNHEY; CDR2 reads SVGAGI. The CDR3 sequence is 13 residues long. DNA for the CDR3: TGTGCCAGCAGACCTGGGGGTGAGGAAAAACTGTTTTTT. It specifies CASRPGGEEKLFF.

The chain joins TRBV11-2 to TRBJ2-1, with 11 bases identical to TRBD1. CDR3 length: 16 residues. Losses at the gene ends were 2 bases for V and 7 bases for J; bases not matched to a gene: 7. Germline V gene sequence: CDR1 SGHAT, CDR2 FQNNGV. DNA of the CDR3: TGTGCCAGCAGCTTATCGTCGGACAGGGGGCGAAATGAGCAGTTCTTC. Encoded protein: CASSLSSDRGRNEQFF. Full variable domain (outside the CDR3, taken from reference TRBV11-2 and TRBJ2-1): EAGVAQSPRYKIIEKRQSVAFWCNPISGHATLYWYQQILGQGPKLLIQFQNNGVVDDSQLPKDRFSAERLKGVDSTLKIQPAKLEDSAVYLCASSLSSDRGRNEQFFGPGTRLTVL.

J is TRBJ1-1 and V is TRBV5-1, with D hard to call. This CDR3 is 13 amino acids long. V gave up 3 bases and J gave up 1 base, with 7 bases separating them. Germline V gives CDR1 SGHRS, CDR2 YFSETQ. This chain's CDR3 is CASSYLPNTEAFF. In nucleotides, the CDR3 is TGCGCCAGCAGCTACCTGCCGAACACTGAAGCTTTCTTT.

The chain employs TRBV5-1 and TRBJ2-5, with D possibly called TRBD1 or TRBD2 (5 bases each). Per the germline V gene, CDR1 is SGHRS and CDR2 is YFSETQ. This CDR3 comprises 13 residues. Trimming stripped 4 bases from V and 1 base from J, with 8 bases between. The CDR3 spells CASSRDGQETQYF. Written as DNA, the CDR3 is TGCGCCAGCAGCCGGGACGGCCAAGAGACCCAGTACTTC.

V gene TRBV4-2 combines with J gene TRBJ1-5, with a possible D match to TRBD1 (5 bases). CDR1 and CDR2 (germline): LGHNA, YNFKEQ. V was cut by 0 bases and J by 2 bases, with 17 bases left in between. The CDR3 is 18 residues long. The CDR3 region is CASSQEPTRRGGNQPQHF. The CDR3 region has the DNA TGTGCCAGCAGCCAAGAACCCACCAGGAGGGGAGGCAATCAGCCCCAGCATTTT.

The chain combines TRBV19 with TRBJ1-6, with D possibly TRBD1 on 6 matching bases. From germline, CDR1 is LNHDA and CDR2 SQIVND (reference sequence). The CDR3 loop spans 16 amino acids. V lost 5 bases and J lost 6, with 17 bases in between. CDR3 region: CASSRDPQGSNSPLHF. The CDR3 nucleotides are TGTGCCAGTAGTCGGGACCCACAGGGATCTAATTCACCCCTCCACTTT.

V and J are TRBV2 and TRBJ1-2, with 9 bases identical to TRBD1. V was clipped by 6 bases and J by 3 bases; unmatched bases: 11. The germline CDR1 and CDR2 sequences are SNHLY and FYNNEI. The CDR3 spans 16 residues. CDR3 nucleotides: TGTGCCAGCAGACCACCTCCACAGGGGGCTCACTATGGCTACACCTTC. Its protein product is CASRPPPQGAHYGYTF.

The rearrangement joins TRBV2 to TRBJ1-1, with D perhaps TRBD1 (6 bases). V lost 7 bases, J lost 3 bases, and 12 bases lay in between. The CDR3 consists of 13 residues. Per the germline V gene, CDR1 is SNHLY and CDR2 is FYNNEI. The CDR3 nucleotides are TGTGCCAGCACCCCGGGGGCCTACACTGAAGCTTTCTTT. This gives the protein CASTPGAYTEAFF.

V and J are TRBV5-1 and TRBJ1-3, with D possibly being TRBD1 (5 bases). V was shortened by 0 bases and J by 0 bases, with 10 bases between the two germline ends. From germline, CDR1 is SGHRS and CDR2 YFSETQ. This CDR3 spans 16 amino acids. The CDR3 nucleotides are TGCGCCAGCAGCTTGGCCACAGGCAGCTCTGGAAACACCATATATTTT. Translating it yields CASSLATGSSGNTIYF.

V usage is TRBV6-5 and J usage is TRBJ1-2; D gene unclear. Between the trimmed V and J ends, which lost 6 bases and 7 bases, there was a span of 18 bases. This CDR3 is 14 amino acids long. Germline V gene data show CDR1 as MNHEY and CDR2 as SVGAGI. The CDR3 loop is CASRPSGGRGGYTF. The CDR3 DNA follows: TGTGCCAGCAGACCTAGCGGAGGACGGGGTGGCTACACCTTC.